One and the same sample provided the 3 T cell receptor beta chains below, sequenced in a study of cytomegalovirus exposure and HLA in healthy donors. PCR involved 60 Vbeta and 13 Jbeta primers. Clones were sequenced by immunoSEQ multiplex PCR, and TCRdb holds only the in-frame ones, with some missing. The sample has about 140,000 clones; less than 80% are singletons. The source material was PBMCs. Receptor source: a woman aged 50 to 60 in good health and CMV-seropositive.

V is TRBV9 and J is TRBJ2-7, with 7 positions matching TRBD2. Germline CDR1 is SGDLS and CDR2 is YYNGEE. With 4 bases clipped from V and 0 bases from J, the junction kept 7 bases outside the gene matches. CDR3 length equals 15 residues. CDR3 bases: TGTGCCAGCAGCATGGACGGGGGGAGCTCCTACGAGCAGTACTTC. Its translation is CASSMDGGSSYEQYF.

This chain joins TRBV7-9 and TRBJ1-1; 7 bases match TRBD1. J lost 1 base, V lost 5 bases, and 7 bases had no gene match. The CDR3 extends over 15 amino acids. Germline CDR1 is SEHNR and CDR2 is FQNEAQ (reference sequence). As DNA, the CDR3 is TGTGCCAGCAGCCCTCGTGACAGGGAGAACACTGAAGCTTTCTTT. Translation: CASSPRDRENTEAFF.

The chain employs TRBV9 and TRBJ1-2; TRBD1 agrees at 7 bases. The trim removed 3 bases at V and 8 bases at J, leaving 7 bases unmatched. This CDR3 has 13 residues. Germline CDR1 and CDR2: SGDLS and YYNGEE. This CDR3 reads CASSARQGGGYTF. Written as DNA, the CDR3 is TGTGCCAGCAGCGCCCGACAGGGTGGGGGCTACACCTTC.